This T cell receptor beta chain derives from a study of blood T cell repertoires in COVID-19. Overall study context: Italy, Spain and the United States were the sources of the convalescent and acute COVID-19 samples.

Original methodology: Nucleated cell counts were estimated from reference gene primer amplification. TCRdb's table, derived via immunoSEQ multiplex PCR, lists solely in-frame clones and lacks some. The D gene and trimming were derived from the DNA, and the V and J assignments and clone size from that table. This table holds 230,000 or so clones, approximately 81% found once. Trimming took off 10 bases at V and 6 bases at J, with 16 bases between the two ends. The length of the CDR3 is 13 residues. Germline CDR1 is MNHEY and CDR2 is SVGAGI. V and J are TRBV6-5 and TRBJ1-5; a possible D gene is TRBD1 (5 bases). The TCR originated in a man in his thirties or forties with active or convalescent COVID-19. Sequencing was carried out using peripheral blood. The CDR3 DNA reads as TGTGCCAACCATGACAGAATCGGTCAGCCCCAGCATTTT. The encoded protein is CANHDRIGQPQHF.